Listed below are T cell receptor beta chains from one sample, sequenced in a study of blood T cell repertoires in COVID-19. The table came from immunoSEQ multiplex PCR; TCRdb's copy has only in-frame clones and leaves some out. Counted here are tens of thousands of clones, about 85% occurring once; the ten biggest clones make up about a tenth. What was sequenced was peripheral blood. Receptor source: a human donor in a cohort sampled during active COVID-19. Each CDR3 is given with its conserved first and last residue. The order of the fields is V gene, J gene, D gene, clone size, CDR3 protein, CDR3 DNA. D genes are given only for firm matches. Clone size is given for some rows only: seen once, a few or many times, or a class if the clone is expanded.

TRBV9	TRBJ2-5	-	-	CASSVASQETQYF	TGTGCCAGCAGCGTAGCTAGTCAAGAGACCCAGTACTTC
TRBV10-1	TRBJ1-2	-	-	CASSDGSDYGYTF	TGCGCCAGCAGTGATGGTAGTGACTATGGCTACACCTTC
TRBV18	TRBJ1-1	TRBD1	-	CASSPPQTGGRSEAFF	TGTGCCAGCTCACCACCGCAAACAGGGGGTCGAAGTGAAGCTTTCTTT
TRBV10-3	TRBJ2-7	-	-	CAISESVGAYEQYF	TGTGCCATCAGTGAGTCCGTAGGGGCCTACGAGCAGTACTTC
TRBV7-9	TRBJ1-3	-	-	CASSPGVSGNTIYF	TGTGCCAGCAGCCCCGGGGTTTCCGGAAACACCATATATTTT
TRBV6-5	TRBJ1-1	TRBD1	once	CASILGGQSTEAFF	TGTGCCAGCATCCTAGGGGGACAGTCCACTGAAGCTTTCTTT
TRBV19	TRBJ1-2	-	-	CASSKVSGYTF	TGTGCCAGTTCAAAAGTCAGTGGCTACACCTTC
TRBV3-1/TRBV3-2	TRBJ2-1	TRBD2	-	CASSHWAGTSGGVSNEQFF	TGTGCCAGCAGCCATTGGGCCGGGACTAGCGGGGGGGTCTCCAATGAGCAGTTCTTC
TRBV7-7	TRBJ2-7	TRBD2	-	CARGVLAGGLSSYEQYF	TGTGCCAGGGGGGTCCTAGCGGGAGGCCTATCCTCCTACGAGCAGTACTTC
TRBV2	TRBJ1-1	-	-	CASSGEAAGGAFF	TGTGCCAGCTCTGGGGAAGCCGCGGGGGGAGCTTTCTTT
TRBV30	TRBJ2-7	TRBD2	-	CAWHRETSGGYEQYF	TGTGCCTGGCACAGAGAGACTAGCGGGGGTTACGAGCAGTACTTC
TRBV11-3	TRBJ1-1	-	-	CASSSGETEAFF	TGTGCCAGCAGCTCAGGGGAAACTGAAGCTTTCTTT
TRBV19	TRBJ2-3	TRBD2	-	CASTSGAADTQYF	TGTGCCAGCACTAGCGGAGCAGCTGATACGCAGTATTTT
TRBV5-1	TRBJ2-2	-	-	CASSVGTLNPGELFF	TGCGCCAGCAGCGTAGGGACACTCAACCCCGGGGAGCTGTTTTTT
TRBV25-1	TRBJ2-5	TRBD2	-	CASSEIAGLGVQYF	TGTGCCAGCAGTGAGATAGCGGGGTTGGGGGTACAGTACTTC
TRBV9	TRBJ2-2	TRBD2	-	CASSVARGGTGELFF	TGTGCCAGCAGCGTAGCCCGGGGGGGCACCGGGGAGCTGTTTTTT
TRBV6-6	TRBJ1-2	-	-	CASSYSMWETGEGYTF	TGTGCCAGCAGTTACTCGATGTGGGAGACAGGAGAGGGCTACACCTTC
TRBV6-2/TRBV6-3	TRBJ2-3	-	-	CASSPLGDTQYF	TGTGCCAGCAGCCCCCTCGGGGATACGCAGTATTTT
TRBV27	TRBJ1-4	TRBD1	-	CASSTTGLGEKLFF	TGTGCCAGCAGTACGACAGGGCTGGGGGAAAAACTGTTTTTT
TRBV7-9	TRBJ2-1	TRBD2	-	CASSPMGSGSYNEQFF	TGTGCCAGCAGCCCAATGGGCAGCGGGAGCTACAATGAGCAGTTCTTC
TRBV19	TRBJ2-1	TRBD2	once	CASTRGGKRGYNEQFF	TGTGCCAGTACTCGTGGTGGCAAGCGGGGCTACAATGAGCAGTTCTTC
TRBV10-2	TRBJ2-2	TRBD2	-	CASRAGGTGELFF	TGCGCCAGCAGGGCGGGGGGCACCGGGGAGCTGTTTTTT
TRBV7-9	TRBJ2-2	-	-	CASSPYTGELFF	TGTGCCAGCAGCCCGTACACCGGGGAGCTGTTTTTT
TRBV11-3	TRBJ1-1	-	-	CASSLGWTGGETEAFF	TGTGCCAGCAGCTTAGGATGGACCGGGGGGGAAACTGAAGCTTTCTTT
TRBV19	TRBJ2-3	TRBD2	-	CASSRASGGPTDTQYF	TGTGCCAGTAGTAGAGCTAGCGGGGGGCCCACAGATACGCAGTATTTT
TRBV7-2	TRBJ2-7	-	-	CASSLREKSSYEQYF	TGTGCCAGCAGCTTACGTGAGAAAAGCTCCTACGAGCAGTACTTC
TRBV4-1	TRBJ1-5	-	-	CASSQDWQNNQPQHF	TGCGCCAGCAGCCAAGATTGGCAAAATAATCAGCCCCAGCATTTT
TRBV6-2/TRBV6-3	TRBJ2-1	-	few	CASSYLGPEAGPDNEQFF	TGTGCCAGCAGTTACTTAGGGCCCGAAGCGGGCCCCGACAATGAGCAGTTCTTC
TRBV5-1	TRBJ2-3	TRBD2	-	CASSFERGDTDTQYF	TGCGCCAGCAGCTTCGAACGGGGGGACACAGATACGCAGTATTTT
TRBV6-1	TRBJ1-6	-	-	CASSEVEPAYNSPLHF	TGTGCCAGCAGTGAAGTAGAGCCCGCCTATAATTCACCCCTCCACTTT
TRBV29-1	TRBJ1-5	TRBD1	-	CSVSSDRNQPQHF	TGCAGCGTTTCTTCGGACAGGAATCAGCCCCAGCATTTT
TRBV6-5	TRBJ2-5	TRBD2	-	CASSYNSGRGRETQYF	TGTGCCAGCAGTTACAATAGCGGGAGAGGAAGAGAGACCCAGTACTTC
TRBV7-6	TRBJ2-5	-	once	CASSLYRQGETQYF	TGTGCCAGCAGCTTATATAGGCAGGGAGAGACCCAGTACTTC
TRBV18	TRBJ2-3	-	-	CASSANQGFTDTQYF	TGTGCCAGCTCAGCAAATCAGGGATTTACAGATACGCAGTATTTT
TRBV9	TRBJ1-2	-	-	CASSSSTNYGYTF	TGTGCCAGCAGCTCCAGTACTAACTATGGCTACACCTTC
TRBV3-1/TRBV3-2	TRBJ2-1	-	-	CASSRRGAGDNEQFF	TGTGCCAGCAGCCGTCGGGGGGCTGGGGACAATGAGCAGTTCTTC
TRBV7-2	TRBJ2-5	-	-	CASSLGSAGQETQYF	TGTGCCAGCAGCTTAGGAAGTGCGGGACAAGAGACCCAGTACTTC
TRBV11-2	TRBJ1-2	-	-	CASSLGRDGYTF	TGTGCCAGCAGCTTAGGGAGGGATGGCTACACCTTC
TRBV4-2	TRBJ1-5	-	few	CASSHRQTNQPQHF	TGTGCCAGCAGCCACCGACAGACGAATCAGCCCCAGCATTTT
TRBV4-1	TRBJ2-6	TRBD1	-	CASSRDQTGVGANVLTF	TGCGCCAGCAGCCGAGATCAAACAGGGGTTGGGGCCAACGTCCTGACTTTC
TRBV7-2	TRBJ2-5	TRBD2	-	CASSLQGTSGGETQYF	TGTGCCAGCAGCTTACAAGGGACTAGCGGCGGAGAGACCCAGTACTTC
TRBV10-3	TRBJ2-5	-	few	CAISGGQGETQYF	TGTGCCATCAGCGGCGGACAAGGGGAGACCCAGTACTTC
TRBV6-5	TRBJ2-1	TRBD2	-	CASSRTSGDYNEQFF	TGTGCCAGCAGTCGGACTAGCGGGGATTACAATGAGCAGTTCTTC
TRBV12-3/TRBV12-4	TRBJ2-1	-	-	CASSFRENEQFF	TGTGCCAGCAGTTTTAGGGAGAATGAGCAGTTCTTC
TRBV29-1	TRBJ2-5	TRBD1	-	CSVVRDREQETQYF	TGCAGCGTTGTTCGGGACAGGGAACAAGAGACCCAGTACTTC
TRBV3-1/TRBV3-2	TRBJ2-6	TRBD2	-	CASSQASGTTGANVLTF	TGTGCCAGCAGCCAAGCTAGCGGGACTACGGGGGCCAACGTCCTGACTTTC
TRBV3-1/TRBV3-2	TRBJ2-5	TRBD2	-	CASSQDGPAGWRETQYF	TGTGCCAGCAGCCAAGATGGTCCAGCGGGATGGCGAGAGACCCAGTACTTC
TRBV5-1	TRBJ2-1	-	-	CASSLSRHGVSNNEQFF	TGCGCCAGCAGCTTGTCCCGCCACGGGGTTAGTAACAATGAGCAGTTCTTC
TRBV30	TRBJ1-1	-	-	CGGEAGAEAFF	TGCGGGGGGGAGGCTGGAGCCGAAGCTTTCTTT